This TCR beta chain was profiled in a study of cytomegalovirus exposure and HLA in healthy donors. The method was immunoSEQ multiplex PCR; TCRdb's version includes in-frame clones alone and lacks a portion of them. Of more than 300,000 clones in the sample, 86% were seen once. The TCR comes from a woman aged 18-29 years in good health and CMV-seronegative. Sequences were obtained from PBMCs.

This CDR3 reads CASSQAMGAAGVDEQYF. CDR3 nucleotide sequence: TGTGCCAGCAGCCAAGCCATGGGCGCCGCGGGGGTTGACGAGCAGTACTTC. The V call is TRBV4-2, the J call TRBJ2-7; 7 bases match TRBD2. V was clipped by 1 base and J by 5 bases; unmatched bases: 14. The CDR3 length is 17 residues. Germline assignment: CDR1 LGHNA and CDR2 YNFKEQ.